The rows below give T cell receptor beta chains drawn from one sample of a study of OX40 agonist ivuxolimab in advanced cancers. Here immunoSEQ multiplex PCR was the method, and the copy in TCRdb shows in-frame clones only, minus some. The sample shows about 46,000 clones, more than 85% of them seen only once. Sequencing used CD4+ or CD8+ T cells sorted from blood, obtained in a trial of the OX40 agonist ivuxolimab. These TCRs come from an adult with an advanced solid tumor such as melanoma, head and neck, liver or kidney cancer. The CDR3 runs from the conserved cysteine through the conserved F or W. Fields, in order: CDR3 protein, CDR3 DNA, D gene, J gene, V gene, clone size. The D gene is left open where the match is weak. Only part of the rows carry a size: once, few, many, or a class if the clone is expanded.

CASSWGAARETQYF	TGTGCCAGCAGTTGGGGGGCAGCCCGAGAGACCCAGTACTTC	.	TRBJ2-5	TRBV27	few
CASSLIGGETQYF	TGTGCCAGCAGTTTAATAGGCGGTGAGACCCAGTACTTC	.	TRBJ2-5	TRBV27	.
CAWSYTPNTGELFF	TGTGCCTGGAGTTATACCCCGAACACCGGGGAGCTGTTTTTT	.	TRBJ2-2	TRBV30	.
CSVPTGGGDGYTF	TGCAGCGTTCCCACAGGGGGCGGAGATGGCTACACCTTC	TRBD1	TRBJ1-2	TRBV29-1	once
CASSLSGQHGYTF	TGTGCCAGCAGTTTATCGGGGCAGCATGGCTACACCTTC	.	TRBJ1-2	TRBV27	.
CASSEDPQSSYEQYF	TGTGCCAGCAGTGAAGACCCCCAGAGCTCCTACGAGCAGTACTTC	.	TRBJ2-7	TRBV6-1	.
CASSPSPRYYGYTF	TGTGCCAGCAGCCCTAGTCCGAGATACTATGGCTACACCTTC	.	TRBJ1-2	TRBV27	once
CASRQGAFINEQFF	TGTGCCAGCAGACAGGGGGCGTTCATCAATGAGCAGTTCTTC	TRBD1	TRBJ2-1	TRBV6-1	.
CAMLIEIGSYTF	TGTGCCATGCTCATTGAAATTGGGTCTTACACCTTC	.	TRBJ1-2	TRBV2	.
CASSLSSGGVRGNTEAFF	TGCGCCAGCAGCCTCTCCTCCGGGGGCGTTAGAGGGAACACTGAAGCTTTCTTT	.	TRBJ1-1	TRBV4-3	.
CASSQRTTILPQYF	TGTGCCAGCAGCCAAAGAACAACCATACTCCCGCAGTATTTT	.	TRBJ2-3	TRBV14	.
CASSLSVGVYEQYF	TGTGCCAGCAGTTTATCCGTTGGGGTCTACGAGCAGTACTTC	.	TRBJ2-7	TRBV27	.
CASSLKGQGFSSDTQYF	TGTGCCAGCAGTTTGAAGGGACAGGGGTTTAGTTCAGATACGCAGTATTTT	TRBD1	TRBJ2-3	TRBV27	once
CASIKREGPYNEQFF	TGTGCCAGCATAAAGCGGGAGGGCCCCTACAATGAGCAGTTCTTC	TRBD2	TRBJ2-1	TRBV11-2	few
CASSPTSGSYEQYF	TGTGCCAGCAGCCCAACTAGCGGCTCCTACGAGCAGTACTTC	TRBD2	TRBJ2-7	TRBV13	once
CASSLGRLAGNTGELFF	TGTGCCAGCAGCTTAGGCCGGCTAGCGGGGAACACCGGGGAGCTGTTTTTT	TRBD2	TRBJ2-2	TRBV13	.
CATHGGGGYTEAFF	TGTGCCACCCACGGCGGGGGGGGTTACACTGAAGCTTTCTTT	.	TRBJ1-1	TRBV6-1	.
CASSWSSSNTEAFF	TGTGCCAGCAGCTGGAGCAGCTCGAACACTGAAGCTTTCTTT	.	TRBJ1-1	TRBV5-4	.
CASMAGRGYEQYF	TGTGCCAGCATGGCAGGACGGGGCTACGAGCAGTACTTC	.	TRBJ2-7	TRBV2	.
CASIGLAYEQYF	TGTGCCAGCATTGGACTAGCATACGAGCAGTACTTC	TRBD2	TRBJ2-7	TRBV2	.
CASSSLQDRGQETQYF	TGTGCCAGCAGTTCACTCCAAGACAGGGGCCAAGAGACCCAGTACTTC	TRBD1	TRBJ2-5	TRBV27	.
CASSLEPGKSSGNTIYF	TGTGCCAGCAGCTTAGAGCCCGGCAAGAGCTCTGGAAACACCATATATTTT	.	TRBJ1-3	TRBV11-2	.
CASQTGGWSYNSPLHF	TGTGCCAGCCAGACAGGGGGCTGGTCCTATAATTCACCCCTCCACTTT	TRBD1	TRBJ1-6	TRBV2	.
CASTDHPGGKLFF	TGTGCCAGCACCGATCACCCCGGGGGAAAACTGTTTTTT	.	TRBJ1-4	TRBV13	.
CATSLGQEVPGELFF	TGTGCCACCAGCCTTGGACAGGAGGTCCCCGGGGAGCTGTTTTTT	TRBD1	TRBJ2-2	TRBV15	.
CASSLVPLAGEQFF	TGTGCCAGCAGCTTAGTCCCCTTAGCAGGGGAGCAGTTCTTC	.	TRBJ2-1	TRBV13	.
CASKEGTSGRNEQFF	TGTGCCAGCAAAGAAGGGACTAGCGGGAGGAATGAGCAGTTCTTC	TRBD2	TRBJ2-1	TRBV9	once
CASSLATDEKLFF	TGTGCCAGCAGCTTAGCGACGGATGAAAAACTGTTTTTT	.	TRBJ1-4	TRBV13	once
CASSLNSHSRRGRDTGVDTEAFF	TGTGCCAGCAGCTTAAATTCTCACTCTCGAAGGGGTCGGGACACAGGGGTAGACACTGAAGCTTTCTTT	TRBD1	TRBJ1-1	TRBV7-3	.
CASGISPREQFF	TGTGCTAGTGGGATATCCCCCCGTGAGCAGTTCTTC	.	TRBJ2-1	TRBV12-5	few
CASRVRGLGNTEAFF	TGCGCCAGCAGAGTAAGGGGGCTGGGGAACACTGAAGCTTTCTTT	TRBD1	TRBJ1-1	TRBV4-1	once
CASSFGSPSYEQYF	TGTGCCAGCAGTTTCGGCAGCCCCTCCTACGAGCAGTACTTC	.	TRBJ2-7	TRBV28	.
CASSTRGPYYEQYF	TGTGCCAGTAGTACCCGGGGGCCCTACTACGAGCAGTACTTC	.	TRBJ2-7	TRBV19	.
CASRGGETQYF	TGTGCCAGCAGGGGAGGTGAGACCCAGTACTTC	.	TRBJ2-5	TRBV6-5	.
CASSLRSYNEQFF	TGTGCCAGCAGCTTAAGGTCCTACAATGAGCAGTTCTTC	.	TRBJ2-1	TRBV11-3	.
CASSEALGLAGARQYF	TGTGCCAGCAGTGAAGCGCTGGGACTAGCGGGAGCTCGGCAGTACTTC	TRBD2	TRBJ2-7	TRBV6-1	.
CASKGGQRNTEAFF	TGTGCCAGCAAAGGGGGGCAGCGGAACACTGAAGCTTTCTTT	.	TRBJ1-1	TRBV7-9	.
CASTTRTKRNGYTF	TGTGCCAGCACCACGAGGACCAAGAGGAATGGCTACACCTTC	.	TRBJ1-2	TRBV6-5	.
CASSLGLAGGLGETGELFF	TGTGCCAGCAGCCTGGGACTAGCGGGAGGGCTCGGTGAAACCGGGGAGCTGTTTTTT	TRBD2	TRBJ2-2	TRBV13	medium-sized
CASKRTSGGQETQYF	TGTGCCAGCAAAAGGACTAGCGGGGGGCAAGAGACCCAGTACTTC	TRBD2	TRBJ2-5	TRBV6-1	.
CSARTGGSYEQYF	TGCAGCGCACGGACAGGGGGCTCCTACGAGCAGTACTTC	TRBD1	TRBJ2-7	TRBV29-1	.
CASSVGQGPYGYTF	TGTGCCAGCAGCGTTGGTCAGGGACCCTATGGCTACACCTTC	.	TRBJ1-2	TRBV9	.
CASSVGVVYNEQFF	TGTGCCAGCAGCGTCGGGGTTGTTTACAATGAGCAGTTCTTC	.	TRBJ2-1	TRBV9	.
CSPAGTGVGANVLTF	TGCAGCCCGGCTGGGACAGGGGTAGGGGCCAACGTCCTGACTTTC	TRBD1	TRBJ2-6	TRBV29-1	.
CASSIGYEQYF	TGTGCCAGTAGTATCGGGTACGAGCAGTACTTC	.	TRBJ2-7	TRBV19	.
CASSRQFDRGPISGYTF	TGCGCCAGCAGCCGACAGTTTGACAGGGGCCCCATTTCTGGCTACACCTTC	TRBD1	TRBJ1-2	TRBV4-1	.
CASSPETSGGLRETQYF	TGTGCCAGCAGCCCCGAGACTAGCGGGGGTCTCAGGGAGACCCAGTACTTC	TRBD2	TRBJ2-5	TRBV9	.
CASSDPPVGLAGYNEQFF	TGTGCCAGCAGCGATCCCCCGGTGGGACTAGCGGGTTACAATGAGCAGTTCTTC	TRBD2	TRBJ2-1	TRBV9	.
CASSQPEVDTQYF	TGTGCCAGCAGCCAACCCGAGGTGGATACGCAGTATTTT	.	TRBJ2-3	TRBV7-9	.
CASSLVAGAEAFF	TGTGCCAGCAGCTTGGTGGCAGGGGCTGAAGCTTTCTTT	.	TRBJ1-1	TRBV5-8	once
CASSGLANEQFF	TGTGCCAGCAGCGGACTAGCGAATGAGCAGTTCTTC	TRBD2	TRBJ2-1	TRBV5-4	.
CASSQDPARTQSTDTQYF	TGCGCCAGCAGCCAAGATCCCGCCAGAACCCAGAGCACAGATACGCAGTATTTT	.	TRBJ2-3	TRBV4-3	.